The T cell receptor beta chain under discussion was sequenced for a study of control samples from healthy donors and cancer patients (dated by TCRdb to 2020 to 2022). Libraries were prepared through the immunoSEQ multiplex PCR assay. The source is immuneACCESS, and TCRdb retained only in-frame sequences with V and J called. Part of the clones is not carried over; for the studies checked, unresolved V genes explain less than half of this, and the remainder is unexplained. The sample has some 130,000 clones on record, approximately 92% of them singletons. Together, the top ten hold 2% to 3% of the sample. About this clone itself: The antigen this receptor binds is unknown. No clone much larger than this one lies a single base away; base qualities are absent.

According to the germline V gene (reference sequence), CDR1 reads SGHNT and CDR2 reads YYREEE. V lost 4 bases and J lost 4 bases; the stretch between them is 14 bases long. Including cysteine and phenylalanine, the CDR3 has 14 amino acids. The DNA shown is the 42-base CDR3, in frame from base 1. The TCR comes from a man aged 40-50 years in good health. The chain is made from TRBV5-4 and TRBJ1-2; perhaps TRBD1 is the D gene, with 5 bases matching. Sequenced sample: blood. The CDR3 is CASSLPTGVYGYTF. The sequenced DNA is TGTGCCAGCAGCCTCCCAACAGGTGTCTATGGCTACACCTTC.